This T cell receptor beta chain is drawn from a study of T cell responses to AZD1222 COVID-19 vaccine. The wider study: Pooled in the analysis were second doses at about 4 or about 12 weeks. Findings of the study overall: CD4 TCRs associated with vaccination spanned spike, dominating at 160-218 and 743-854. Elevations in Spike-specific TCR breadth and depth followed administration of two AZD1222 doses. AZD1222 recipients seropositive at baseline numbered only 6 or 7.

Some clones are missing from TCRdb's copy, which holds only in-frame ones; the method was immunoSEQ multiplex PCR. The data show 120,000 to 150,000 clones, 93% seen once. The CDR3 contains 18 residues. The V segment lost 3 bases and the J segment 0 bases; nucleotides outside the gene matches: 11. Germline values: CDR1 SGDLS, CDR2 YYNGEE. As for this clone: Its antigen remains unknown.

The TCR comes from an adult in good health. The sequences come from peripheral blood, collected on day 0 of AZD1222 vaccination. The J gene is TRBJ1-4, the V gene TRBV9, with TRBD1 matching 7 bases. The CDR3 nucleotides read TGTGCCAGCAGCGAGACCCCGCGACAGGGCTCAACTAATGAAAAACTGTTTTTT. Encoded protein: CASSETPRQGSTNEKLFF. Full variable domain (missing parts from reference TRBV9 and TRBJ1-4): DSGVTQTPKHLITATGQRVTLRCSPRSGDLSVYWYQQSLDQGLQFLIQYYNGEERAKGNILERFSAQQFPDLHSELNLSSLELGDSALYFCASSETPRQGSTNEKLFFGSGTQLSVL.